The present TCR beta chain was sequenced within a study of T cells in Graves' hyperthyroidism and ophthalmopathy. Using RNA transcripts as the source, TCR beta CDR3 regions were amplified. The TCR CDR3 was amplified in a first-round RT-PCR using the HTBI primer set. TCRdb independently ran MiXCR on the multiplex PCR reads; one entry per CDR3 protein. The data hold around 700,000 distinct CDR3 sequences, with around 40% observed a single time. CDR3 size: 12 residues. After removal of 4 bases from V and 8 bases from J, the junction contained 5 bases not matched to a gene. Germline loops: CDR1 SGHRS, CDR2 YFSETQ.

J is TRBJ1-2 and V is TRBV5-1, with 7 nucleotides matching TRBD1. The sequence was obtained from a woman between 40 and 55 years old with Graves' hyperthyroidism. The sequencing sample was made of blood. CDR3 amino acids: CASSREQGGYTF. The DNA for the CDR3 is TGCGCCAGCAGCCGGGAACAGGGGGGCTACACCTTC. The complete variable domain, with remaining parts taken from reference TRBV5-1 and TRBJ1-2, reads KAGVTQTPRYLIKTRGQQVTLSCSPISGHRSVSWYQQTPGQGLQFLFEYFSETQRNKGNFPGRFSGRQFSNSRSEMNVSTLELGDSALYLCASSREQGGYTFGSGTRLTVV.